At least ten counts were recorded for the clone carrying this T cell receptor (beta chain). The antigen is undetermined. The data stem from a study of T cells in Graves' hyperthyroidism and ophthalmopathy. Regarding the study as a whole: Expanded thyroid clonotypes (above 0.001) were mostly also found in blood.

In germline, CDR1 is MNHNY, CDR2 SVGAGI (reference sequence). The CDR3 consists of 14 residues. Trimming left V 0 bases short and J 5 bases short, with 8 bases between. RNA transcripts served as the template for amplifying TCR beta CDR3 regions. HTBI primers were used for first-round RT-PCR of the TCR CDR3. TCRdb recomputed calls from the multiplex PCR reads with MiXCR, one row per CDR3 protein. The sample consists of 600,000 to 650,000 distinct CDR3 sequences, about 17% of them appearing once. Patients were excluded because of uncontrolled infection, other autoimmune disease, pregnancy or lactation. The sample taken for sequencing was blood. This receptor was obtained from a woman under 40 with Graves' hyperthyroidism. This chain joins TRBV6-6 and TRBJ1-5; D unclear. In nucleotides, the CDR3 is TGTGCCAGCAGTTACTCCGAGTTGCATCAGCCCCAGCATTTT. It specifies CASSYSELHQPQHF.